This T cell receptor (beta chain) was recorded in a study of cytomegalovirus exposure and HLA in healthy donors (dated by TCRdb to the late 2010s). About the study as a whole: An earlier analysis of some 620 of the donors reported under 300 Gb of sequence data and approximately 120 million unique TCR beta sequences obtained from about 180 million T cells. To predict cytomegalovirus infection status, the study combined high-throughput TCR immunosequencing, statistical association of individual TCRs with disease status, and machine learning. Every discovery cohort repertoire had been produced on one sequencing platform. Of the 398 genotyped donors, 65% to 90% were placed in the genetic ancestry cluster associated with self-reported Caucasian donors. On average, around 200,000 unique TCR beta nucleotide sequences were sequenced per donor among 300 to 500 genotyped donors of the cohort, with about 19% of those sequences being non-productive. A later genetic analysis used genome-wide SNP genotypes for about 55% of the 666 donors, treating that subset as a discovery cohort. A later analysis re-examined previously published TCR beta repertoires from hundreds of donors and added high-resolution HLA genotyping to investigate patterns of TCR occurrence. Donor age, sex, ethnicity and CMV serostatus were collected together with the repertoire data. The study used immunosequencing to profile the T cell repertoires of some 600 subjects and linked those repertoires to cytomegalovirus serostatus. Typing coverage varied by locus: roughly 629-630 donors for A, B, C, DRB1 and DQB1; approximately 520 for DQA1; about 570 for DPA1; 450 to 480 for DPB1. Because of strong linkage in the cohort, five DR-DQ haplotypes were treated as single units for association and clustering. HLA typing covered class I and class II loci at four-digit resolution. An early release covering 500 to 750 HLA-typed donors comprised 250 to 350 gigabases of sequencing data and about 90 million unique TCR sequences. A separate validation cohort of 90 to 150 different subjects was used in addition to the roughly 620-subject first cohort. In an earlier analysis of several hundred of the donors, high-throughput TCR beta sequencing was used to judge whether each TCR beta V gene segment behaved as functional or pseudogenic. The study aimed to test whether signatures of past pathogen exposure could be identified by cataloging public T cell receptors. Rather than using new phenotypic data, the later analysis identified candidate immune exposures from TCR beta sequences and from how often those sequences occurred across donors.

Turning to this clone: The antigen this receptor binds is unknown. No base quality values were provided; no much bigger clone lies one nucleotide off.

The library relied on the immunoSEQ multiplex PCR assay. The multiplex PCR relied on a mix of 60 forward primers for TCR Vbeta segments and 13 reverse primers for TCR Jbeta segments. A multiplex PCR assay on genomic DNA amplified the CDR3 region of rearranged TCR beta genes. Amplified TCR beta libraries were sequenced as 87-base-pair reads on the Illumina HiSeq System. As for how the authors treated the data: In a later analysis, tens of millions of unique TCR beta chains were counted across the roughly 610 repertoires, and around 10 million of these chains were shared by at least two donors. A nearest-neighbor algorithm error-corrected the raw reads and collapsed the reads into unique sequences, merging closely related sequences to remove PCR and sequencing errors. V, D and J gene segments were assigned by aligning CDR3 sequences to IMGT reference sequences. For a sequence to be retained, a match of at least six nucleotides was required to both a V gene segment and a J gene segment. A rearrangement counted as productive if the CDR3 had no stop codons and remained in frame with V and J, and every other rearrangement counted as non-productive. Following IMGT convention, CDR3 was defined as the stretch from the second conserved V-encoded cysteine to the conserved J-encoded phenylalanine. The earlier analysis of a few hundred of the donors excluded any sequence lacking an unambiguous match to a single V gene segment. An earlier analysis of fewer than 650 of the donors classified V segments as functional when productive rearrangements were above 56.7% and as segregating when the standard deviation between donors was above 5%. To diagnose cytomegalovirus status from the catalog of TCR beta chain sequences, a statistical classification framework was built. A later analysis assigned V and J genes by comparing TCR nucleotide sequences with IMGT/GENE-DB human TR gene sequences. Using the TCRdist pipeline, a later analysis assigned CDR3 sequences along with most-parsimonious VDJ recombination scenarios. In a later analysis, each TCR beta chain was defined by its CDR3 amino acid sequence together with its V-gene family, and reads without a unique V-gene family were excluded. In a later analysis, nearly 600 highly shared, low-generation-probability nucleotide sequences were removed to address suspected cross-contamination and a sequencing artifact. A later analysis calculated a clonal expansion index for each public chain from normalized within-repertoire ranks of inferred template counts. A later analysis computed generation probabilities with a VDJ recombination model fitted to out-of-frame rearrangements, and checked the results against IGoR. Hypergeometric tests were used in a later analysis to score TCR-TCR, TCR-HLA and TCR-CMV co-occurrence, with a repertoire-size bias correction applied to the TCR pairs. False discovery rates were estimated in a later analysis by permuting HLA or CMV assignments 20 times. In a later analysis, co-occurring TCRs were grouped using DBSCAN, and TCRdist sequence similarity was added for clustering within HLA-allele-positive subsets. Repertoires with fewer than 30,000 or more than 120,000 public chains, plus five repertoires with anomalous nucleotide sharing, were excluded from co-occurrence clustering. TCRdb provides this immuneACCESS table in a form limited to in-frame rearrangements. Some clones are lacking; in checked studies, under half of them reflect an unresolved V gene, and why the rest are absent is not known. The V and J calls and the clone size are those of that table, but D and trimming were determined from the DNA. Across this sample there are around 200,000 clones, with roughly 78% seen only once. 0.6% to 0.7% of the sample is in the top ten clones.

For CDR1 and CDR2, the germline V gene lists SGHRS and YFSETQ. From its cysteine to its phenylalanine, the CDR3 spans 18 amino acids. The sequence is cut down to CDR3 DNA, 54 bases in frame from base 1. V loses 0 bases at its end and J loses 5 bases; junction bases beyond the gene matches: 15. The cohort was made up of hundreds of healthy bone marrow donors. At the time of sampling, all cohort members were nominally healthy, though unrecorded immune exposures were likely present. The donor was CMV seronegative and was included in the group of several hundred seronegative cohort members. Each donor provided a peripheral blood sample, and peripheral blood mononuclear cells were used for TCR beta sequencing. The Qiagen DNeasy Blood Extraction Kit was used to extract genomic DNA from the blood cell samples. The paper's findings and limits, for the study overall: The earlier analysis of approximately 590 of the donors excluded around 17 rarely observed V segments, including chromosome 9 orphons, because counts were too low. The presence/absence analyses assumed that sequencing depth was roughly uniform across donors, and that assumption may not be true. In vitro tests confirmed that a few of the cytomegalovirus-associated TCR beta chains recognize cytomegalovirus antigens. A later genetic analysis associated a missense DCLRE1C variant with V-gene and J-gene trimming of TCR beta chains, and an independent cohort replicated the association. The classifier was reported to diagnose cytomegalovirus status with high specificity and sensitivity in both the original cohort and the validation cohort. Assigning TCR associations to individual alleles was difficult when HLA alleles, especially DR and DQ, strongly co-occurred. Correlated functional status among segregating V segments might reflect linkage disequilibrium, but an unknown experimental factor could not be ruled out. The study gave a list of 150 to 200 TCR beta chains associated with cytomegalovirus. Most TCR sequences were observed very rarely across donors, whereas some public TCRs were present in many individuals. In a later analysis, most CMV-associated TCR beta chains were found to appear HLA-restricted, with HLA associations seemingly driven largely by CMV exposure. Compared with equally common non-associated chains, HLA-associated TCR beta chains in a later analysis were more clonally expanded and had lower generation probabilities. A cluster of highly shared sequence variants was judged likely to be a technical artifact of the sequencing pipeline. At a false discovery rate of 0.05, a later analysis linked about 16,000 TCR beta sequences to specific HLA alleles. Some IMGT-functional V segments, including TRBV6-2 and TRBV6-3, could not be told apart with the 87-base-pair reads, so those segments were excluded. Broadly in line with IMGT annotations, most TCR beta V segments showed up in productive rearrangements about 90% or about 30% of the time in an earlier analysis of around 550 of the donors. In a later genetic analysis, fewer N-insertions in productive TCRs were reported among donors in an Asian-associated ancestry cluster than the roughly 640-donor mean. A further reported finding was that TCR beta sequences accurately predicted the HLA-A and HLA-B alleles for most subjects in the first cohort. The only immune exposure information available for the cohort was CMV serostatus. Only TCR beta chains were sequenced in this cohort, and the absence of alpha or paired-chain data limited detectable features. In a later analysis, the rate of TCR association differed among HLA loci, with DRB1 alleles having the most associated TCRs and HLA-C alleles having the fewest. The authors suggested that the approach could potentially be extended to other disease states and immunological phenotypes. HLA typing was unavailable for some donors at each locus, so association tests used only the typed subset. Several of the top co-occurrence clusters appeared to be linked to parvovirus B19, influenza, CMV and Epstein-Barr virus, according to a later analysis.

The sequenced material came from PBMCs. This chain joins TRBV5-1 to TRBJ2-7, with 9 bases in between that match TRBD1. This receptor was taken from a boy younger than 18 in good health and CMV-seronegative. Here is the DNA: TGCGCCAGCAGCTTGGTCGGAGTAGGACAGGGGTATTTGGACGAGCAGTACTTC. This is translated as CASSLVGVGQGYLDEQYF. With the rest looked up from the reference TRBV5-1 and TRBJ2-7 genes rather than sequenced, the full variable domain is KAGVTQTPRYLIKTRGQQVTLSCSPISGHRSVSWYQQTPGQGLQFLFEYFSETQRNKGNFPGRFSGRQFSNSRSEMNVSTLELGDSALYLCASSLVGVGQGYLDEQYFGPGTRLTVT.